This T cell receptor (beta chain) emerged from a study of blood T cell repertoires in COVID-19. Background on the study: Samples came from the United States, Italy and Spain, spanning acute and convalescent COVID-19. PBMCs, B-cell-depleted T cells, or T cells provided the cDNA or gDNA that made up the material.

V shed 6 bases, J shed 1 base, and the junction held 11 bases outside the gene matches. Germline CDR1 SNHLY, CDR2 FYNNEI. This CDR3 comprises 17 residues. Methods used by the authors: How many nucleated cells were present was estimated from reference gene primer amplification. Using immunoSEQ multiplex PCR, the repertoire was profiled, and TCRdb retains in-frame clones only, with some absent. The DNA gave D and trimming, while V, J and clone size come from that table. Of a few hundred thousand clones in the sample, 70% to 90% were seen once. This clonotype was sampled from a woman aged 70-85 years with acute or convalescent COVID-19. The rearrangement uses TRBV2 and TRBJ1-1, with 10 bases aligning to TRBD1. The sequencing input was peripheral blood. CDR3 amino acids: CASRARTRQGANTEAFF. The CDR3 DNA reads as TGTGCCAGCAGGGCTAGGACCAGACAGGGGGCGAACACTGAAGCTTTCTTT.